These 26 T cell receptor beta chains originate from one sample sequenced in a study of blood T cell repertoires in COVID-19. Measured with immunoSEQ multiplex PCR; TCRdb has only the in-frame clones, and not every one. The sample carries about 250,000 clones, 87% recorded once. The sequenced material came from peripheral blood. These receptors were obtained from a man between 18 and 29 years old with active or convalescent COVID-19.

CDR3 sequence: CASSSKSQPQHF. The CDR3 DNA reads TGTGCCAGCAGTTCAAAATCCCAGCCCCAGCATTTT. The rearrangement uses TRBV6-1 and TRBJ1-5; D call uncertain. V was shortened by 5 bases and J by 7 bases, with 9 bases between the two germline ends. Germline loops: CDR1 MNHNS, CDR2 SASEGT. The CDR3 length is 12 residues.

The chain links TRBV7-9 to TRBJ1-4, with D perhaps TRBD1 (5 bases). Germline loops: CDR1 SEHNR, CDR2 FQNEAQ (reference sequence). Between the trimmed V and J ends, which lost 6 bases and 8 bases, there was a span of 13 bases. The CDR3 is 13 amino acids. The CDR3 is CASSLSSGEKLFF. In DNA form, the CDR3 reads TGTGCCAGCAGTCTATCCTCAGGGGAAAAACTGTTTTTT. Combining the CDR3 with reference TRBV7-9 and TRBJ1-4 gives the whole variable domain DTGVSQNPRHKITKRGQNVTFRCDPISEHNRLYWYRQTLGQGPEFLTYFQNEAQLEKSRLLSDRFSAERPKGSFSTLEIQRTEQGDSAMYLCASSLSSGEKLFFGSGTQLSVL.

This clone was detected once. J is TRBJ2-1 and V is TRBV10-2; D gene ambiguous. The CDR3 has 18 amino acids. V dropped 2 bases and J dropped 0 bases, with 17 bases sitting between them. The germline CDR1 and CDR2 sequences are WSHSY and SAAADI. CDR3 in amino acids: CASSEPKSSPSSYNEQFF. CDR3 coding DNA: TGCGCCAGCAGTGAGCCCAAGTCGTCCCCCAGCTCCTACAATGAGCAGTTCTTC.

This clone was detected a few times. The rearrangement joins TRBV28 to TRBJ1-3; no clear D gene. Germline CDR1 MDHEN, CDR2 SYDVKM. The CDR3 spans 16 residues. V dropped 6 bases and J dropped 0 bases, with 15 bases sitting between them. CDR3 region: CASRGPKLISGNTIYF. The CDR3 bases are TGTGCCAGCAGGGGCCCTAAGTTGATCTCTGGAAACACCATATATTTT.

Here the CDR3 reads CASSIGQISNQPQHF. The CDR3 DNA is TGTGCCAGTAGTATAGGTCAGATTAGCAATCAGCCCCAGCATTTT. The chain carries TRBV19 and TRBJ1-5; D gene unclear. The V end lost 1 base, the J end lost 0 bases, and 7 bases lay between the germline ends. Germline CDR1 and CDR2: LNHDA and SQIVND (reference sequence). The CDR3 totals 15 residues.

The chain combines TRBV12-3 or TRBV12-4 with TRBJ1-1; D possibly corresponds to TRBD1 (6 bases). The CDR3 consists of 13 residues. Trimming removed 1 base at V and 7 bases at J, with 10 bases between. CDR3 nucleotide sequence: TGTGCCAGCAGTTTAGGGCAGGGGATTGAAGCTTTCTTT. This codes for CASSLGQGIEAFF.

The CDR3 DNA reads TGTGCCAGCAGCTGGCCGCAGGGCAACTCCTACAATGAGCAGTTCTTC. It is translated as CASSWPQGNSYNEQFF. The rearrangement uses TRBV7-9 and TRBJ2-1; D perhaps matches TRBD1 (5 bases). This CDR3 region has 16 residues. The germline CDR1 and CDR2 sequences are SEHNR and FQNEAQ (reference sequence). V gave up 4 bases and J gave up 0 bases, with 13 bases separating them.

The genes are TRBV19 and TRBJ1-2; 7 nucleotides agree with TRBD1. V lost 5 bases and J lost 5; bases outside the gene matches: 5. In germline, CDR1 is LNHDA, CDR2 SQIVND (reference sequence). The CDR3 extends over 13 amino acids. This CDR3 reads CASSLRDRYGYTF. In DNA form, the CDR3 reads TGTGCCAGTAGTCTCCGGGACAGATATGGCTACACCTTC.

The genes are TRBV2 and TRBJ2-1, with 9 positions matching TRBD2. The CDR3 totals 13 residues. With 11 bases clipped from V and 2 bases from J, the junction kept 4 bases outside the gene matches. CDR1 and CDR2 (germline): SNHLY, FYNNEI. DNA of the CDR3: TGTGCCGGAAAGCGGGAGGCCTACAATGAGCAGTTCTTC. Its translation: CAGKREAYNEQFF. Combining the CDR3 with reference TRBV2 and TRBJ2-1 gives the whole variable domain EPEVTQTPSHQVTQMGQEVILRCVPISNHLYFYWYRQILGQKVEFLVSFYNNEISEKSEIFDDQFSVERPDGSNFTLKIRSTKLEDSAMYFCAGKREAYNEQFFGPGTRLTVL.

This chain connects TRBV21-1 to TRBJ1-6; the DNA was not compared with TRBD1, the D call given in the table. TRBV21-1 is classified as a pseudogene. The CDR3 has 18 residues. The CDR3, as DNA: TGTGCCAGCAGCTCTCAGGGACATAGGAGCTCCTATAATTCACCCCTCCACTTT. Protein product: CASSSQGHRSSYNSPLHF.

The rearrangement joins TRBV3-1 (or the pseudogene TRBV3-2) to TRBJ2-7; possibly TRBD2 for D (6 bases). The V end lost 5 bases, the J end lost 3 bases, and 17 bases lay between the germline ends. Germline V gene data show CDR1 as LGHDT and CDR2 as YNNKEL (reference sequence). The CDR3 extends over 15 amino acids. CDR3 sequence reads: CASSFGAGSNYEQYF. The CDR3 coding sequence is TGTGCCAGCAGCTTTGGAGCGGGTAGTAACTACGAGCAGTACTTC.

In this sample, this clone turned up a few times. This rearrangement joins TRBV7-9 to TRBJ1-2; the D gene is possibly TRBD1 (5 bases). The CDR3 spans 14 residues. CDR1 is SEHNR and CDR2 is FQNEAQ in the germline V gene (reference sequence). The V end lost 1 base, the J end lost 6 bases, and 12 bases lay between the germline ends. In nucleotides, the CDR3 is TGTGCCAGCAGCTTAGGGCAGGGCCTGGATGGCTACACCTTC. Its translation is CASSLGQGLDGYTF.

This clone showed up just once. The chain employs TRBV11-3 and TRBJ2-1; 7 bases map to TRBD2. Germline V CDR1 and CDR2: SGHNT, YENEEA. CDR3 length: 13 amino acids. After removal of 0 bases from V and 7 bases from J, the junction contained 0 bases not matched to a gene. CDR3 nucleotides: TGTGCCAGCAGCTTAGAGCGGGAGAATGAGCAGTTCTTC. Translation: CASSLERENEQFF.

V gene TRBV7-9 combines with J gene TRBJ1-4, with D perhaps TRBD1 (6 bases). CDR1 and CDR2 from the germline V gene are SEHNR and FQNEAQ (reference sequence). V was cut by 3 bases and J by 3 bases, with 8 bases left in between. This CDR3 is 14 amino acids long. The CDR3 is CASSLRGPNEKLFF. CDR3 nucleotides: TGTGCCAGCAGCTTGCGGGGGCCTAATGAAAAACTGTTTTTT.

The chain uses TRBV15 and TRBJ1-5, with 8 bases that match TRBD1. CDR3 length: 16 residues. Trimming cost V 2 bases and J 5 bases; bases outside gene matches: 8. In germline, CDR1 is LNHNV, CDR2 YYDKDF (reference sequence). CDR3: CATSRTQGAAYQPQHF. The CDR3 coding sequence is TGTGCCACCAGCAGAACCCAGGGGGCCGCTTATCAGCCCCAGCATTTT.

The chain employs TRBV15 and TRBJ2-4; the D gene is possibly TRBD2 (6 bases). The CDR3 totals 16 residues. Trimming stripped 0 bases from V and 0 bases from J, with 9 bases between. CDR1 and CDR2 from the germline V gene are LNHNV and YYDKDF (reference sequence). The CDR3 DNA reads TGTGCCACCAGCAGAGATCGGGGAGGAGCCAAAAACATTCAGTACTTC. Translated, it gives CATSRDRGGAKNIQYF.

This clone appeared a single time. The chain combines TRBV10-3 with TRBJ1-1, with 12 positions matching TRBD1. CDR3 size: 17 residues. Trimming cost V 7 bases and J 5 bases; bases outside gene matches: 14. Germline values: CDR1 ENHRY, CDR2 SYGVKD. CDR3 bases: TGTGCCATCAATAAACCGGGACAGGGGGCGGTAAAAACTGAAGCTTTCTTT. Protein: CAINKPGQGAVKTEAFF.

The chain links TRBV28 to TRBJ1-2, with D unresolved. The CDR3 runs 14 residues. V lost 7 bases and J lost 4, with 16 bases in between. Germline loops: CDR1 MDHEN, CDR2 SYDVKM. The CDR3 DNA follows: TGTGCCAGCACGTCCGGCGAGGGCCGCTATGGCTACACCTTC. This translates into CASTSGEGRYGYTF.

The chain carries TRBV5-6 and TRBJ1-1; a weak D match, TRBD1 (6 bases). CDR1 and CDR2 from the germline V gene are SGHDT and YYEEEE. Between the trimmed V and J ends, which lost 3 bases and 1 base, there was a span of 13 bases. This CDR3 is built from 15 residues. The CDR3 loop reads CASSSLLQGNTEAFF. The CDR3 DNA sequence: TGTGCCAGCAGCTCCTTATTACAGGGGAACACTGAAGCTTTCTTT.

This clone was seen just once. V gene TRBV28 combines with J gene TRBJ2-7, with 10 bases aligning to TRBD1. The V gene's germline CDR1 is MDHEN and CDR2 SYDVKM. This CDR3 is built from 13 residues. Germline trimming cut 5 bases from V and 5 bases from J; bases unmatched to any gene: 3. CDR3 coding DNA: TGTGCCAGCAGTAAAGGGACAGGGGACGAGCAGTACTTC. This translates into CASSKGTGDEQYF.

This rearrangement joins TRBV5-1 to TRBJ2-3; the match to TRBD1 covers 8 bases. Looked up from germline, CDR1 is SGHRS and CDR2 is YFSETQ. With V trimmed by 2 bases and J by 5 bases, 4 bases remained unmatched. CDR3 length: 14 residues. CDR3: CASSFQGAGDTQYF. The CDR3 DNA is TGCGCCAGCAGCTTTCAGGGGGCGGGAGATACGCAGTATTTT. The full variable domain, rest sourced from reference TRBV5-1 and TRBJ2-3, is KAGVTQTPRYLIKTRGQQVTLSCSPISGHRSVSWYQQTPGQGLQFLFEYFSETQRNKGNFPGRFSGRQFSNSRSEMNVSTLELGDSALYLCASSFQGAGDTQYFGPGTRLTVL.

J is TRBJ2-5 and V is TRBV6-5, with D unclear. Germline V gene sequence: CDR1 MNHEY, CDR2 SVGAGI. This CDR3 has 13 residues. V was cut by 7 bases and J by 2 bases, with 11 bases left in between. For the CDR3, the DNA is TGTGCCAGCACTGGTAACGGTCAAGAGACCCAGTACTTC. Translation: CASTGNGQETQYF.

The rearrangement uses TRBV2 and TRBJ1-2; 7 bases match TRBD1. The CDR3 consists of 13 residues. Germline assignment: CDR1 SNHLY and CDR2 FYNNEI. V gave up 4 bases and J gave up 2 bases; unmatched junction bases: 1. As DNA, the CDR3 is TGTGCCAGCAGTGGGACAGGAAACTATGGCTACACCTTC. It yields the protein CASSGTGNYGYTF.

The CDR3 sequence: CASSVAAGLSDGYTF. DNA for the CDR3: TGTGCCAGCAGCGTAGCCGCGGGGCTCTCAGATGGCTACACCTTC. The chain has TRBV9 and TRBJ1-2, with TRBD1 as a possible D gene (5 bases). This CDR3 spans 15 amino acids. Germline CDR1 is SGDLS and CDR2 is YYNGEE. The ends were cut back, 0 bases at V and 6 bases at J, with 15 bases in the middle. The full variable domain, its missing parts supplied by reference TRBV9 and TRBJ1-2, is DSGVTQTPKHLITATGQRVTLRCSPRSGDLSVYWYQQSLDQGLQFLIQYYNGEERAKGNILERFSAQQFPDLHSELNLSSLELGDSALYFCASSVAAGLSDGYTFGSGTRLTVV.

The rearrangement links TRBV7-8 to TRBJ2-1, with 10 bases lining up with TRBD2. Germline values: CDR1 SGHVS, CDR2 FQNEAQ. The CDR3 is 19 residues long. The V and J ends lost 3 bases and 7 bases, in that order; junction bases with no gene match: 18. The CDR3 loop is CASSLERPGLASKRNEQFF. The CDR3 region has the DNA TGTGCCAGCAGCTTGGAGCGCCCGGGACTAGCGAGCAAAAGGAATGAGCAGTTCTTC.

The chain combines TRBV19 with TRBJ2-3; the D is unclear. This CDR3 spans 12 amino acids. Deletions cut 3 bases from V and 5 bases from J, with 6 bases between. The germline V gene encodes CDR1 LNHDA and CDR2 SQIVND (reference sequence). This CDR3 reads CASSIFRDTQYF. CDR3 in DNA: TGTGCCAGTAGTATTTTCCGAGATACGCAGTATTTT. Full variable domain (outside the CDR3, taken from reference TRBV19 and TRBJ2-3): DGGITQSPKYLFRKEGQNVTLSCEQNLNHDAMYWYRQDPGQGLRLIYYSQIVNDFQKGDIAEGYSVSREKKESFPLTVTSAQKNPTAFYLCASSIFRDTQYFGPGTRLTVL.